This TCR beta chain derives from a study of shared clonotypes between healthy human individuals. This clone came up a few times. The CDR3 loop spans 17 amino acids. Germline V CDR1 and CDR2: SGHNT, YYREEE (reference sequence). V lost 4 bases and J lost 4, with 21 bases in between. Measured with immunoSEQ multiplex PCR; TCRdb has only the in-frame clones, and not every one. The data contain about 2.3 million clones, under 95% of them singletons. The receptor was isolated from a man younger than 30 in good health. Some clones in this sample may be carry-over from other donors' samples. The sequenced sample consisted of naive CD4+ T cells from PBMCs. Subset: CD45RA+ positively selected. J is TRBJ1-3 and V is TRBV5-4; TRBD1 is a possible D gene (6 bases). This chain's CDR3 is CASSPALGGAVGNTIYF. The CDR3 coding sequence is TGTGCCAGCAGCCCCGCCCTAGGGGGAGCGGTGGGAAACACCATATATTTT.